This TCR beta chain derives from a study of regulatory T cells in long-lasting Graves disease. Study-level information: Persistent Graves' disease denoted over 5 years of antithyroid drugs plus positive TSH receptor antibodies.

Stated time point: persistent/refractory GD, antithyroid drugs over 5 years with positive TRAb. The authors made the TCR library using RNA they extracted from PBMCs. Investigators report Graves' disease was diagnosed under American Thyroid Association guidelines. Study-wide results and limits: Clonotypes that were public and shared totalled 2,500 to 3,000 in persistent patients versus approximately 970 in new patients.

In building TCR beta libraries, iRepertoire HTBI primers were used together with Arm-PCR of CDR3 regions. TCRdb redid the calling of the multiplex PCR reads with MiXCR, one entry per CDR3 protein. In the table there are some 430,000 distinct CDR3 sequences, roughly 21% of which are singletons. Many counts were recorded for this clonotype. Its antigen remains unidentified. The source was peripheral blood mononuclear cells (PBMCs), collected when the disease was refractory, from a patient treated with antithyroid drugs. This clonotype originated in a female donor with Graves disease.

CDR3 residues: CASRHILEGGYEQYF. For the CDR3, the DNA is TGTGCCAGCAGGCATATCCTGGAGGGGGGATACGAGCAGTACTTC. The chain recombines TRBV27 with TRBJ2-7; the D call may be TRBD1 or TRBD2 (6 bases each). Deletions cut 6 bases from V and 4 bases from J, with 19 bases between. Germline V gene data show CDR1 as MNHEY and CDR2 as SMNVEV (reference sequence). This CDR3 comprises 15 residues.